This is a list of T cell receptor beta chains from one sample in a study of cytomegalovirus exposure and HLA in healthy donors. Sequencing used immunoSEQ multiplex PCR; TCRdb keeps in-frame clones, though not all of them. The table lists approximately 100,000 clones, under 80% of them singletons, with about 4.4% in the top ten. The sequenced sample consisted of PBMCs. The source of these receptors is a woman aged 18-29 years in good health and CMV-seropositive. Each CDR3 is given with its conserved first and last residue. D genes are given only for firm matches. The size field is filled for only some rows; it gives once, few, many or a size class.

CDR3 protein: CASSNDLRGEQYF
CDR3 DNA: TGTGCCAGCAGCAATGACCTCAGGGGCGAGCAGTACTTC
V gene: TRBV4-2
J gene: TRBJ2-7
clone size: .
D gene: .

CDR3 protein: CASTGVGETQYF
CDR3 DNA: TGTGCCAGCACAGGGGTTGGAGAGACCCAGTACTTC
V gene: TRBV7-8
J gene: TRBJ2-5
clone size: .
D gene: .

CDR3 protein: CASSRAGQAYEQYF
CDR3 DNA: TGTGCCAGCAGTAGGGCGGGACAGGCCTACGAGCAGTACTTC
V gene: TRBV27
J gene: TRBJ2-7
clone size: few
D gene: TRBD1

CDR3 protein: CASSEFVAGETQYF
CDR3 DNA: TGTGCCAGCAGTGAATTCGTAGCGGGGGAGACCCAGTACTTC
V gene: TRBV25-1
J gene: TRBJ2-5
clone size: .
D gene: TRBD2

CDR3 protein: CASSLDPTGYTF
CDR3 DNA: TGTGCCAGCAGCTTGGATCCGACAGGCTACACCTTC
V gene: TRBV5-6
J gene: TRBJ1-2
clone size: .
D gene: .

CDR3 protein: CASSLAAGGTDTQYF
CDR3 DNA: TGTGCCAGCAGCTTAGCAGCGGGGGGCACAGATACGCAGTATTTT
V gene: TRBV7-2
J gene: TRBJ2-3
clone size: .
D gene: TRBD2

CDR3 protein: CASSRAQDQETQYF
CDR3 DNA: TGCGCCAGCAGCCGGGCCCAGGACCAAGAGACCCAGTACTTC
V gene: TRBV4-1
J gene: TRBJ2-5
clone size: .
D gene: .

CDR3 protein: CASSPTGRTEAFF
CDR3 DNA: TGTGCCAGCTCCCCGACAGGTCGAACTGAAGCTTTCTTT
V gene: TRBV7-6
J gene: TRBJ1-1
clone size: .
D gene: .

CDR3 protein: CASSAGRFDTDTQYF
CDR3 DNA: TGTGCCAGCAGCGCCGGGAGGTTTGACACAGATACGCAGTATTTT
V gene: TRBV13
J gene: TRBJ2-3
clone size: .
D gene: TRBD2

CDR3 protein: CASSFGGAEIAEQYF
CDR3 DNA: TGTGCCAGCAGCTTCGGTGGGGCGGAGATAGCCGAGCAGTACTTC
V gene: TRBV11-3
J gene: TRBJ2-7
clone size: .
D gene: .

CDR3 protein: CASNGDSYEQYF
CDR3 DNA: TGTGCCAGCAACGGGGACTCCTACGAGCAGTACTTC
V gene: TRBV6-5
J gene: TRBJ2-7
clone size: .
D gene: .

CDR3 protein: CASSDHSGRAGGDTQYF
CDR3 DNA: TGTGCCAGCAGTGACCATAGCGGGAGGGCCGGGGGAGATACGCAGTATTTT
V gene: TRBV25-1
J gene: TRBJ2-3
clone size: .
D gene: TRBD2

CDR3 protein: CASSPQRTTMNTEAFF
CDR3 DNA: TGTGCCAGCTCACCACAAAGGACAACGATGAACACTGAAGCTTTCTTT
V gene: TRBV18
J gene: TRBJ1-1
clone size: few
D gene: .

CDR3 protein: CASSLTIGENTEAFF
CDR3 DNA: TGTGCCAGCAGCTTAACCATCGGTGAGAACACTGAAGCTTTCTTT
V gene: TRBV7-3
J gene: TRBJ1-1
clone size: .
D gene: .

CDR3 protein: CASSLRVTANTGELFF
CDR3 DNA: TGTGCCAGCAGCTTAAGGGTGACAGCGAACACCGGGGAGCTGTTTTTT
V gene: TRBV7-3
J gene: TRBJ2-2
clone size: .
D gene: .

CDR3 protein: CASKRRWDTEAFF
CDR3 DNA: TGTGCCAGCAAGAGGCGATGGGACACTGAAGCTTTCTTT
V gene: TRBV6-6
J gene: TRBJ1-1
clone size: .
D gene: .

CDR3 protein: CASSYSGSTDTQYF
CDR3 DNA: TGTGCCAGCAGCTATAGCGGGAGCACAGATACGCAGTATTTT
V gene: TRBV7-2
J gene: TRBJ2-3
clone size: .
D gene: TRBD2

CDR3 protein: CASSQGPGGTGELFF
CDR3 DNA: TGCGCCAGCAGCCAGGGCCCAGGGGGGACCGGGGAGCTGTTTTTT
V gene: TRBV4-1
J gene: TRBJ2-2
clone size: once
D gene: .

CDR3 protein: CSAARDISYNEQFF
CDR3 DNA: TGCAGCGCTGCCCGGGACATTTCCTACAATGAGCAGTTCTTC
V gene: TRBV29-1
J gene: TRBJ2-1
clone size: .
D gene: .

CDR3 protein: CASSLELAGAYEQYF
CDR3 DNA: TGTGCCAGCAGCTTAGAACTAGCGGGAGCCTACGAGCAGTACTTC
V gene: TRBV7-2
J gene: TRBJ2-7
clone size: .
D gene: TRBD2

CDR3 protein: CASSDTRTGGAFF
CDR3 DNA: TGTGCCAGCAGTGACACAAGGACAGGAGGAGCTTTCTTT
V gene: TRBV6-4
J gene: TRBJ1-1
clone size: .
D gene: TRBD1

CDR3 protein: CASSWGLGSAYEQYF
CDR3 DNA: TGTGCCAGCAGCTGGGGACTAGGGTCAGCCTACGAGCAGTACTTC
V gene: TRBV7-2
J gene: TRBJ2-7
clone size: .
D gene: TRBD2

CDR3 protein: CASSLASGVGNTIYF
CDR3 DNA: TGCGCCAGCAGCTTGGCCTCAGGGGTTGGAAACACCATATATTTT
V gene: TRBV5-1
J gene: TRBJ1-3
clone size: .
D gene: .

CDR3 protein: CASSSGTVPEAFF
CDR3 DNA: TGTGCCAGCAGTTCCGGGACAGTACCTGAAGCTTTCTTT
V gene: TRBV6-5
J gene: TRBJ1-1
clone size: .
D gene: TRBD1

CDR3 protein: CASSGRLAGEVNEQFF
CDR3 DNA: TGTGCCAGCAGCGGAAGACTAGCGGGAGAGGTGAATGAGCAGTTCTTC
V gene: TRBV9
J gene: TRBJ2-1
clone size: .
D gene: TRBD2

CDR3 protein: CATSTIAGGRTGELFF
CDR3 DNA: TGTGCCACCAGCACCATAGCGGGAGGACGGACCGGGGAGCTGTTTTTT
V gene: TRBV15
J gene: TRBJ2-2
clone size: .
D gene: TRBD2

CDR3 protein: CASRSSTFYGYTF
CDR3 DNA: TGTGCCAGCCGGAGCTCCACTTTCTATGGCTACACCTTC
V gene: TRBV6-5
J gene: TRBJ1-2
clone size: .
D gene: .

CDR3 protein: CASSQDQKTQYF
CDR3 DNA: TGCGCCAGCAGCCAAGATCAAAAGACCCAGTACTTC
V gene: TRBV4-1
J gene: TRBJ2-5
clone size: .
D gene: .

CDR3 protein: CASSSTSFEQFF
CDR3 DNA: TGTGCCAGCAGCTCAACTAGCTTTGAGCAGTTCTTC
V gene: TRBV7-9
J gene: TRBJ2-1
clone size: .
D gene: .

CDR3 protein: CASSGGTGANTEAFF
CDR3 DNA: TGTGCCAGCAGCGGAGGGACAGGAGCGAACACTGAAGCTTTCTTT
V gene: TRBV9
J gene: TRBJ1-1
clone size: .
D gene: TRBD1

CDR3 protein: CASSRVGGNTEAFF
CDR3 DNA: TGCGCCAGCAGTAGGGTGGGAGGGAACACTGAAGCTTTCTTT
V gene: TRBV5-1
J gene: TRBJ1-1
clone size: .
D gene: .

CDR3 protein: CASSQPGQGPPGELFF
CDR3 DNA: TGTGCCAGCAGCCAACCGGGACAGGGTCCTCCCGGGGAGCTGTTTTTT
V gene: TRBV14
J gene: TRBJ2-2
clone size: .
D gene: TRBD1

CDR3 protein: CASSLRSSGNTGELFF
CDR3 DNA: TGTGCCAGCAGCTTAAGATCTAGCGGGAACACCGGGGAGCTGTTTTTT
V gene: TRBV7-3
J gene: TRBJ2-2
clone size: .
D gene: TRBD2

CDR3 protein: CSSSPDRGVQPQHF
CDR3 DNA: TGTTCCAGCAGCCCCGACAGGGGAGTTCAGCCCCAGCATTTT
V gene: TRBV7-9
J gene: TRBJ1-5
clone size: .
D gene: TRBD1

CDR3 protein: CASSPEPGLNEQFF
CDR3 DNA: TGCGCCAGCAGCCCCGAGCCAGGACTAAATGAGCAGTTCTTC
V gene: TRBV4-1
J gene: TRBJ2-1
clone size: .
D gene: .

CDR3 protein: CASSYEVSGNTIYF
CDR3 DNA: TGTGCCAGCAGTTACGAGGTATCTGGAAACACCATATATTTT
V gene: TRBV6-5
J gene: TRBJ1-3
clone size: .
D gene: .

CDR3 protein: CASSVEPGQGRETQYF
CDR3 DNA: TGTGCCAGCAGCGTAGAGCCGGGACAGGGGAGAGAGACCCAGTACTTC
V gene: TRBV9
J gene: TRBJ2-5
clone size: .
D gene: TRBD1

CDR3 protein: CASSDGLLTDTQYF
CDR3 DNA: TGTGCCAGCAGTGATGGACTGCTCACAGATACGCAGTATTTT
V gene: TRBV2
J gene: TRBJ2-3
clone size: .
D gene: .

CDR3 protein: CASSLGRGPYEQYF
CDR3 DNA: TGTGCCAGCAGTTTGGGGCGGGGCCCCTACGAGCAGTACTTC
V gene: TRBV28
J gene: TRBJ2-7
clone size: few
D gene: .

CDR3 protein: CASSPRDRSNTGELFF
CDR3 DNA: TGTGCCAGCTCACCCCGGGACAGGAGTAACACCGGGGAGCTGTTTTTT
V gene: TRBV18
J gene: TRBJ2-2
clone size: .
D gene: TRBD1

CDR3 protein: CATSPAGYSNQPQHF
CDR3 DNA: TGTGCCACCTCCCCGGCGGGGTATAGCAATCAGCCCCAGCATTTT
V gene: TRBV7-9
J gene: TRBJ1-5
clone size: .
D gene: .

CDR3 protein: CASSQGASYTF
CDR3 DNA: TGCGCCAGCAGCCAAGGGGCCAGCTACACCTTC
V gene: TRBV4-1
J gene: TRBJ1-2
clone size: few
D gene: .

CDR3 protein: CASSLSRTGFPEAFF
CDR3 DNA: TGTGCCAGCAGTTTATCCCGTACAGGGTTCCCTGAAGCTTTCTTT
V gene: TRBV28
J gene: TRBJ1-1
clone size: .
D gene: .

CDR3 protein: CASSYASGRGYEQYF
CDR3 DNA: TGTGCCAGCAGCTATGCTAGCGGGAGGGGGTACGAGCAGTACTTC
V gene: TRBV7-2
J gene: TRBJ2-7
clone size: .
D gene: TRBD2

CDR3 protein: CASSSDESPRETQYF
CDR3 DNA: TGCGCCAGCAGCTCCGACGAATCCCCCAGGGAGACCCAGTACTTC
V gene: TRBV5-1
J gene: TRBJ2-5
clone size: .
D gene: .

CDR3 protein: CASSYRAGPYEQYF
CDR3 DNA: TGTGCCAGCAGTTACCGAGCGGGCCCCTACGAGCAGTACTTC
V gene: TRBV6-5
J gene: TRBJ2-7
clone size: .
D gene: .

CDR3 protein: CAWSVWGGFMSNQPQHF
CDR3 DNA: TGTGCCTGGAGTGTATGGGGCGGATTTATGAGCAATCAGCCCCAGCATTTT
V gene: TRBV30
J gene: TRBJ1-5
clone size: .
D gene: .

CDR3 protein: CASSATGASEQYF
CDR3 DNA: TGTGCCAGCAGCGCGACAGGGGCGAGCGAGCAGTACTTC
V gene: TRBV2
J gene: TRBJ2-7
clone size: once
D gene: TRBD1

CDR3 protein: CASSLLLAGGKMDEQYF
CDR3 DNA: TGTGCCAGCAGTTTATTACTCGCGGGAGGGAAAATGGACGAGCAGTACTTC
V gene: TRBV28
J gene: TRBJ2-7
clone size: .
D gene: TRBD2

CDR3 protein: CASSYSMQREDNEQFF
CDR3 DNA: TGTGCCAGCAGTTACTCGATGCAGCGGGAGGACAATGAGCAGTTCTTC
V gene: TRBV6-6
J gene: TRBJ2-1
clone size: .
D gene: TRBD2

CDR3 protein: CASNTRQGVGEQYF
CDR3 DNA: TGTGCCAGCAATACCCGACAGGGGGTGGGGGAGCAGTACTTC
V gene: TRBV2
J gene: TRBJ2-7
clone size: .
D gene: TRBD1

CDR3 protein: CSTGGTGELFF
CDR3 DNA: TGCAGCACCGGGGGGACCGGGGAGCTGTTTTTT
V gene: TRBV20-1
J gene: TRBJ2-2
clone size: .
D gene: TRBD2

CDR3 protein: CASSEIGGYGYTF
CDR3 DNA: TGTGCCAGCAGTGAAATAGGCGGCTATGGCTACACCTTC
V gene: TRBV6-5
J gene: TRBJ1-2
clone size: .
D gene: .